Listed here is a single T cell receptor (beta chain). The data were obtained in a study of blood T cell repertoires in COVID-19. About the study: PBMCs, B-cell-depleted T cells, or T cells were the source of the cDNA or gDNA that made up the material.

Authors' analysis steps: From reference gene primer amplification, estimates of nucleated cell counts were derived. Assay: immunoSEQ multiplex PCR; the TCRdb copy retains only in-frame clones and omits some. Clone size and V and J calls were adopted from that table, with D and trimming inferred from the DNA. The data show tens of thousands of clones, roughly 87% seen once. This CDR3 comprises 16 residues. V lost 4 bases to trimming and J lost 6 bases; unmatched junction nucleotides: 11. Germline assignment: CDR1 LGHNA and CDR2 YNFKEQ. The chain has TRBV4-2 and TRBJ2-1, with TRBD2 matching over 8 bases. What was sequenced was peripheral blood. The TCR sequence derives from a male donor with acute or convalescent COVID-19. DNA for the CDR3: TGTGCCAGCAGCCGAGTAGCGGGGTCCGCGTCCAATGAGCAGTTCTTC. The encoded protein is CASSRVAGSASNEQFF.